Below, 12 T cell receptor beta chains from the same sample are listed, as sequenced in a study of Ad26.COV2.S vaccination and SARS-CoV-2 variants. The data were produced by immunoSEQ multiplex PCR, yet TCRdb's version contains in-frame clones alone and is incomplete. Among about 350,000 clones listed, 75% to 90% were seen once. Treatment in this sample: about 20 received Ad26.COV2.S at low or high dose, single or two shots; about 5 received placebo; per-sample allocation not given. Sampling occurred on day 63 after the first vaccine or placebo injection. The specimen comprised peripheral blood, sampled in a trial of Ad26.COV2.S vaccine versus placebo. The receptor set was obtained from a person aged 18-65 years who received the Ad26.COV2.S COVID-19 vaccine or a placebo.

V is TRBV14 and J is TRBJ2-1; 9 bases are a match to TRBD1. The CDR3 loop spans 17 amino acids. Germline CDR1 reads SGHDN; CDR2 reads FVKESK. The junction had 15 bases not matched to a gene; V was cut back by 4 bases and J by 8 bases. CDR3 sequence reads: CASSPFTGTGFLHEQFF. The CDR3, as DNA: TGTGCCAGCAGCCCATTTACCGGGACAGGGTTCCTGCATGAGCAGTTCTTC.

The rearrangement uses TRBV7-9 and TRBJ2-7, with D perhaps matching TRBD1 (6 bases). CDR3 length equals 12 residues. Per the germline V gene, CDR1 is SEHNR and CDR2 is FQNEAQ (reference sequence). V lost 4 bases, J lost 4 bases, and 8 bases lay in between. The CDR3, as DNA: TGTGCCAGCAGCTACAGGGTTTACGAGCAGTACTTC. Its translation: CASSYRVYEQYF.

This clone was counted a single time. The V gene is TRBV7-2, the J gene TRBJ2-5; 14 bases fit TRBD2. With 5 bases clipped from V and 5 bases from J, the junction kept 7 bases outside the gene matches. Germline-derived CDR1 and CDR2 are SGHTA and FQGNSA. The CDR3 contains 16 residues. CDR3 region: CASSPGTSGGRETQYF. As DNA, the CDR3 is TGTGCCAGCAGCCCCGGGACTAGCGGGGGCAGGGAGACCCAGTACTTC.

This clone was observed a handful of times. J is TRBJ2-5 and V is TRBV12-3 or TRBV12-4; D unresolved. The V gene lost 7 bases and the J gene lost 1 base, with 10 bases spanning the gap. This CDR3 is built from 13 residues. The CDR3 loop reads CASKDAAQETQYF. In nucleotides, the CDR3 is TGTGCCAGCAAAGATGCTGCCCAAGAGACCCAGTACTTC.

The CDR3: CASSENRDTGELFF. For the CDR3, the DNA is TGCGCCAGCAGTGAGAACAGGGACACCGGGGAGCTGTTTTTT. This chain connects TRBV10-1 to TRBJ2-2; a possible D gene is TRBD1 (6 bases). The CDR3 contains 14 residues. Trimming removed 2 bases at V and 3 bases at J, with 7 bases between. In germline, CDR1 is WNHNN, CDR2 SYGVQD (reference sequence).

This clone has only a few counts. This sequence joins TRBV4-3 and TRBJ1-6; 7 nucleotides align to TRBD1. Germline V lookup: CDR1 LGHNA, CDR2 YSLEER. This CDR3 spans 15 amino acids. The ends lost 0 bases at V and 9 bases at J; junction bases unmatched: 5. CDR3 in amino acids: CASSQDGTGVSPLHF. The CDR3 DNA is TGCGCCAGCAGCCAAGACGGCACAGGGGTTTCACCCCTCCACTTT.

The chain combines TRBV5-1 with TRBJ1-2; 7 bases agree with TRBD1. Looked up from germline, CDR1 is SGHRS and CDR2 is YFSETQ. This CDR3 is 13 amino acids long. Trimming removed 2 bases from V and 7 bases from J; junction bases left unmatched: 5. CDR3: CASSFGTDFGYTF. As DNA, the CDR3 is TGCGCCAGCAGCTTTGGGACAGACTTTGGCTACACCTTC.

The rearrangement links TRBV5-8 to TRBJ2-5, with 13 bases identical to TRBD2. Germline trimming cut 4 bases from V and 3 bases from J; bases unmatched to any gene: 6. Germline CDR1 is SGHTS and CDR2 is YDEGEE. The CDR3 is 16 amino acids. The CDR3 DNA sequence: TGTGCCAGCAGCATAGGGACTAGCGGGGAAAAAGAGACCCAGTACTTC. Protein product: CASSIGTSGEKETQYF.

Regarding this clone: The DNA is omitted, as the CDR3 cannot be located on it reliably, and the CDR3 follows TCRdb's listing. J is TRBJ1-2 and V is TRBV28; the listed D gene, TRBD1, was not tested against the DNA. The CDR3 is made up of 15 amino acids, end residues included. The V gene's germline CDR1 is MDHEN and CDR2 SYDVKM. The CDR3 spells CASSFLAGDNYGYTF.

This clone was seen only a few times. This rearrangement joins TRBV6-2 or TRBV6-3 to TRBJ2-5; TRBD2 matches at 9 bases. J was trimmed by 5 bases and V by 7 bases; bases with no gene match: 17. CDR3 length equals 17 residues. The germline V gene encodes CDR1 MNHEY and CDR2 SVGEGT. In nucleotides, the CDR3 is TGTGCCAGCACCCCGGGGCTAGCGGGGCCCCACGGCGAGACCCAGTACTTC. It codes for CASTPGLAGPHGETQYF.

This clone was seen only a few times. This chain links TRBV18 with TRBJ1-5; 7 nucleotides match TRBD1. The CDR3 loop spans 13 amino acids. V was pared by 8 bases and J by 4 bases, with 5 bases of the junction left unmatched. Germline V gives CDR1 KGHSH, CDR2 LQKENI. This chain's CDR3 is CASAETGNQPQHF. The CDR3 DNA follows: TGTGCCAGCGCAGAGACAGGGAATCAGCCCCAGCATTTT.

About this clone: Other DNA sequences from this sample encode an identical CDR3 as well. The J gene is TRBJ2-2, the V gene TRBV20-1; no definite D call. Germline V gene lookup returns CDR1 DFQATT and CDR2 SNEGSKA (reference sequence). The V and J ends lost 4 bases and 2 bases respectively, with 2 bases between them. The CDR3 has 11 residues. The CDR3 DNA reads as TGCAGTGCTAAAAACACCGGGGAGCTGTTTTTT. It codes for CSAKNTGELFF.